The 20 T cell receptor beta chains in this list originate from one sample, sequenced in a study of regulatory T cells in long-lasting Graves disease. Construction of the TCR beta libraries employed iRepertoire HTBI primers in conjunction with Arm-PCR of CDR3 regions. TCRdb processed the multiplex PCR reads anew with MiXCR; each CDR3 protein has one entry. Of about 340,000 distinct CDR3 sequences in the sample, around a fifth were seen once. Time point of the sample: persistent/refractory GD, antithyroid drugs over 5 years with positive TRAb. After RNA was extracted from PBMCs, the TCR library was made from it. The material was peripheral blood mononuclear cells (PBMCs), obtained when the disease was refractory, from a patient treated with antithyroid drugs. These receptors were taken from a female donor with Graves disease.

This clonotype showed up just a few times. V usage is TRBV18 and J usage is TRBJ1-2; tentatively, D is TRBD1 (5 bases). Germline-derived CDR1 and CDR2 are KGHSH and LQKENI. The V gene lost 3 bases and the J gene lost 4 bases, with 18 bases spanning the gap. The CDR3 covers 16 residues. The CDR3 region has the DNA TGTGCCAGCTCACCGAGAGGGGCGTCAAACGTCTATGGCTACACCTTC. Translation gives CASSPRGASNVYGYTF.

This clonotype was recorded at least ten times. The chain couples TRBV5-5 to TRBJ1-4, with a weak D call TRBD1 (5 bases). This CDR3 spans 17 amino acids. The germline CDR1 and CDR2 sequences are SGHKS and YYEKEE (reference sequence). Trimming removed 4 bases at V and 0 bases at J, with 16 bases between. The CDR3: CASSPISGTATNEKLFF. Written as DNA, the CDR3 is TGTGCCAGCAGCCCGATTTCAGGGACGGCAACTAATGAAAAACTGTTTTTT.

The chain has TRBV2 and TRBJ2-1, with a weak D call TRBD1 (5 bases). The CDR3 has 15 amino acids. Germline V gives CDR1 SNHLY, CDR2 FYNNEI. The germline V and J ends were trimmed by 4 bases and 2 bases, with 12 bases remaining between them. CDR3: CASSGKGQTYNEQFF. The CDR3 DNA reads TGTGCCAGCAGTGGGAAAGGACAAACCTACAATGAGCAGTTCTTC.

A remark on this clonotype: A clone one base away is much larger, so this may be a read error. CDR3 in amino acids: CASNMGTAEKLFF. CDR3 nucleotide sequence: TGTGCCAGTAATATGGGGACAGCGGAAAAACTGTTTTTT. The chain combines TRBV19 with TRBJ1-4; TRBD1 matches 7 bases. Germline assignment: CDR1 LNHDA and CDR2 SQIVND (reference sequence). The trim removed 7 bases at V and 8 bases at J, leaving 7 bases unmatched. This CDR3 is 13 amino acids long.

The CDR3 nucleotides are TGTGCCAGCCGGGCTAGCAGACAAGAGACCCAGTACTTC. Protein sequence: CASRASRQETQYF. The chain couples TRBV7-3 to TRBJ2-5; the D gene is possibly TRBD2 (5 bases). Germline V lookup: CDR1 SGHTA, CDR2 FQGTGA. The CDR3 runs to 13 residues. The ends were cut back, 8 bases at V and 2 bases at J, with 12 bases in the middle.

The table lists this clonotype with many counts. The chain is built from TRBV6-5 and TRBJ1-1; D not resolved. The germline gives CDR1 MNHEY, CDR2 SVGAGI. Trimming removed 0 bases at V and 4 bases at J, with 12 bases between. The CDR3 covers 15 residues. In nucleotides, the CDR3 is TGTGCCAGCAGTTACTCATCCGGGGTGGTCACTGAAGCTTTCTTT. Amino acid sequence: CASSYSSGVVTEAFF.

The chain uses TRBV18 and TRBJ1-3; D gene uncertain. Germline values: CDR1 KGHSH, CDR2 LQKENI. CDR3 length equals 16 residues. Trimming left V 0 bases short and J 2 bases short, with 11 bases between. CDR3 bases: TGTGCCAGCTCACCACCGAGGCGGCTCACTGGAAACACCATATATTTT. Translating gives CASSPPRRLTGNTIYF.

This clonotype was counted at least ten times. The chain employs TRBV12-5 and TRBJ1-1; D unclear. This CDR3 comprises 14 residues. Germline-derived CDR1 and CDR2 are LGHNT and FRNRAP. V was clipped by 3 bases and J by 0 bases, with 8 bases between them. CDR3 loop: CASGFSGVNTEAFF. In nucleotides, the CDR3 is TGTGCTAGTGGTTTTTCAGGAGTGAACACTGAAGCTTTCTTT.

The genes are TRBV28 and TRBJ2-2, with 10 bases that match TRBD2. Germline trimming cut 5 bases from V and 4 bases from J; bases unmatched to any gene: 10. CDR3 length: 17 residues. Germline V gives CDR1 MDHEN, CDR2 SYDVKM. CDR3 in amino acids: CASSQTSSGSITGELFF. The CDR3 DNA reads TGTGCCAGCAGTCAAACATCTAGCGGGAGTATCACCGGGGAGCTGTTTTTT.

This clonotype was seen more than once but under ten times. V and J are TRBV29-1 and TRBJ2-3; no definite D call. The CDR3 spans 14 residues. In germline, CDR1 is SQVTM, CDR2 ANQGSEA. Between the trimmed V and J ends, which lost 2 bases and 3 bases, there was a span of 12 bases. The CDR3 region is CSVERGVGTDTQYF. CDR3 sequence (DNA): TGCAGCGTTGAACGTGGAGTGGGAACAGATACGCAGTATTTT.

J is TRBJ2-3 and V is TRBV24-1; no reliable D call. The CDR3 runs 10 residues. Trimming left V 9 bases short and J 6 bases short, with 6 bases between. The V gene's germline CDR1 is KGHDR and CDR2 SFDVKD. Written as DNA, the CDR3 is TGTGCCACCGGTTATGATACGCAGTATTTT. As protein: CATGYDTQYF.

This clonotype was seen only a few times. This sequence joins TRBV18 and TRBJ1-4; 8 bases agree with TRBD1. The ends lost 1 base at V and 3 bases at J; junction bases unmatched: 4. Per the germline V gene, CDR1 is KGHSH and CDR2 is LQKENI. CDR3 length equals 16 residues. The CDR3 here is CASSPQQGAPNEKLFF. In DNA form, the CDR3 reads TGTGCCAGCTCACCACAGCAGGGGGCGCCTAATGAAAAACTGTTTTTT.

This clonotype occurred many times. The chain uses TRBV7-3 and TRBJ1-1; D unclear. The CDR3 is 14 residues long. CDR1 is SGHTA, CDR2 FQGTGA, per germline. V lost 5 bases and J 1 base, leaving 11 bases between the germline ends. The CDR3 DNA reads TGTGCCAGCAGCCGAGACCCGGGGAACACTGAAGCTTTCTTT. This translates into CASSRDPGNTEAFF.

The chain couples TRBV5-1 to TRBJ2-2; D is uncertain. There are 15 residues in the CDR3. Germline V CDR1 and CDR2: SGHRS, YFSETQ. V gave up 0 bases and J gave up 6 bases, with 12 bases separating them. The CDR3 bases are TGCGCCAGCAGCTTGGATAGAGTCTCGGCCGGGGAGCTGTTTTTT. Its protein is CASSLDRVSAGELFF.

This clonotype came up many times. The genes are TRBV6-5 and TRBJ2-5, with TRBD2 matching over 13 bases. The CDR3 runs 17 residues. The ends lost 4 bases at V and 5 bases at J; junction bases unmatched: 10. Germline CDR1 is MNHEY and CDR2 is SVGAGI. The CDR3 sequence: CASSSPRTSGSRETQYF. In DNA form, the CDR3 reads TGTGCCAGCAGTTCTCCTAGGACTAGCGGGAGTCGGGAGACCCAGTACTTC.

This clonotype was counted ten times or more. The J gene is TRBJ2-7, the V gene TRBV7-9; the D gene is possibly TRBD2 (5 bases). The CDR3 spans 12 residues. Trimming took off 4 bases at V and 7 bases at J, with 11 bases between the two ends. Germline CDR1 and CDR2: SEHNR and FQNEAQ (reference sequence). The CDR3 here is CASSYGDGEQYF. In DNA, the CDR3 is TGTGCCAGCAGCTACGGGGATGGGGAGCAGTACTTC.

This clonotype is classed as medium-sized (0.01 to 0.1%). The rearrangement uses TRBV24-1 and TRBJ1-1; D uncertain. CDR1 and CDR2 from the germline V gene are KGHDR and SFDVKD. CDR3 size: 12 residues. V was cut by 1 base and J by 11 bases, with 10 bases left in between. The CDR3: CATSDLCRLAFF. CDR3 DNA: TGTGCCACCAGTGATTTATGCCGGTTGGCTTTCTTT.

This clonotype was found many times. The chain has TRBV29-1 and TRBJ1-4; 9 bases agree with TRBD1. The J segment lost 11 bases and the V segment lost 6 bases, leaving 10 bases of the junction unmatched. The germline gives CDR1 SQVTM, CDR2 ANQGSEA. The CDR3 runs to 13 residues. CDR3 residues: CSVTTGQGRKLFF. CDR3 DNA: TGCAGCGTAACCACGGGACAGGGAAGGAAACTGTTTTTT.

Turning to this clonotype: This may be a read error: a much more frequent sequence differs by one nucleotide. The chain joins TRBV7-9 to TRBJ1-2; perhaps TRBD1 as D (5 bases). V lost 10 bases, J lost 4 bases, and 13 bases lay in between. The CDR3 has 12 residues. Looked up from germline, CDR1 is SEHNR and CDR2 is FQNEAQ (reference sequence). As DNA, the CDR3 is TGTGCCAATCGGGACGGATCCTATGGCTACACCTTC. It codes for CANRDGSYGYTF.

This clonotype was found many times. The rearrangement uses TRBV11-2 and TRBJ2-7, with D unclear. This CDR3 region has 14 residues. Trimming shortened V by 4 bases and J by 0 bases, and 10 bases separated the two germline ends. CDR1 is SGHAT, CDR2 FQNNGV, per germline. CDR3 sequence reads: CASSWAGSSYEQYF. The CDR3 DNA sequence: TGTGCCAGCAGCTGGGCTGGAAGCTCCTACGAGCAGTACTTC. The whole variable domain, filled in from reference TRBV11-2 and TRBJ2-7, reads EAGVAQSPRYKIIEKRQSVAFWCNPISGHATLYWYQQILGQGPKLLIQFQNNGVVDDSQLPKDRFSAERLKGVDSTLKIQPAKLEDSAVYLCASSWAGSSYEQYFGPGTRLTVT.